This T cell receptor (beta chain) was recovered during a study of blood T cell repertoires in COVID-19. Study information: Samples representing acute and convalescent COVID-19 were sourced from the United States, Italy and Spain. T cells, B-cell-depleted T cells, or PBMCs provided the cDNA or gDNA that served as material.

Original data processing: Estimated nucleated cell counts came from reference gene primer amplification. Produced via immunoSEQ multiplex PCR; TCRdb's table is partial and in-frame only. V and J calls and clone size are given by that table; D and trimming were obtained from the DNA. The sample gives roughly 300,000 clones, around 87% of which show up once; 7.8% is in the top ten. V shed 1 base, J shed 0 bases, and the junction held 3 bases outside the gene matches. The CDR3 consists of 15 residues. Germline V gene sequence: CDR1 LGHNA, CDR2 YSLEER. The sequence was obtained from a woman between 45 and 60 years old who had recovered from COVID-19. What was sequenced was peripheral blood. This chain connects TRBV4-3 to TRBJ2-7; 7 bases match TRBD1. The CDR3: CASSQAPGGSYEQYF. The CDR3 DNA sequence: TGCGCCAGCAGCCAAGCGCCAGGGGGCTCCTACGAGCAGTACTTC.